This entry lists 29 T cell receptor beta chains sequenced from one sample in a study of TIL therapy for anti-PD-1-resistant metastatic lung cancer. Sequencing used immunoSEQ v3. Sequencing used immunoSEQ multiplex PCR; TCRdb keeps in-frame clones, though not all of them. The table shows just under 60,000 clones, with 69% occurring only once. Time point given: pre-treatment sample, taken before nivolumab and TIL therapy. The input for sequencing was blood, taken at baseline. These receptors all come from a person aged 25-79 years with non-small cell lung cancer.

The CDR3 loop is CASSLRQGPMNTEAFF. As DNA, the CDR3 is TGTGCCAGTAGTCTCCGACAGGGGCCAATGAACACTGAAGCTTTCTTT. This chain connects TRBV19 to TRBJ1-1, with 8 positions matching TRBD1. This CDR3 contains 16 residues. Germline CDR1 is LNHDA and CDR2 is SQIVND (reference sequence). With 5 bases clipped from V and 0 bases from J, the junction kept 8 bases outside the gene matches.

V usage is TRBV5-5 and J usage is TRBJ2-3; 10 positions match TRBD1. Germline V gene data show CDR1 as SGHKS and CDR2 as YYEKEE (reference sequence). J gave up 1 base and V 4 bases, and 9 bases lay outside the gene matches. The CDR3 spans 17 residues. CDR3 nucleotide sequence: TGTGCCAGCAGCCAGGGGCCCGGGACAGGGGGCACAGATACGCAGTATTTT. This gives the protein CASSQGPGTGGTDTQYF.

V is TRBV4-1 and J is TRBJ1-5; D may be TRBD1 (6 bases). Trimming cost V 0 bases and J 6 bases, with 18 bases left between them. CDR1 is MGHRA, CDR2 YSYEKL, per germline. The length of the CDR3 is 17 residues. The CDR3 is CASSQDGGQTGGQPQHF. The CDR3 DNA reads as TGCGCCAGCAGCCAAGATGGAGGACAGACTGGGGGTCAGCCCCAGCATTTT.

The chain combines TRBV29-1 with TRBJ2-5; the match to TRBD2 covers 8 bases. The trim removed 8 bases at V and 0 bases at J, leaving 14 bases unmatched. The CDR3 covers 16 residues. CDR1 and CDR2 from the germline V gene are SQVTM and ANQGSEA. The chain's CDR3 is CSINPTSGGYQETQYF. The CDR3 DNA sequence: TGCAGCATTAACCCCACTAGCGGCGGGTACCAAGAGACCCAGTACTTC.

This chain links TRBV5-1 with TRBJ2-5, with 10 bases matching TRBD2. This CDR3 has 14 amino acids. V was clipped by 4 bases and J by 3 bases; unmatched bases: 3. Germline loops: CDR1 SGHRS, CDR2 YFSETQ. DNA for the CDR3: TGCGCCAGCAGCGGGCTAGCGGGAGAAGAGACCCAGTACTTC. The encoded protein is CASSGLAGEETQYF.

This clone is medium-sized. The chain employs TRBV28 and TRBJ1-4; 7 bases agree with TRBD1. The CDR3 consists of 15 residues. The J segment lost 6 bases and the V segment lost 6 bases, leaving 10 bases of the junction unmatched. Germline V lookup: CDR1 MDHEN, CDR2 SYDVKM. The CDR3 here is CASSGLRTGDEKLFF. The DNA of the CDR3 is TGTGCCAGCAGCGGTCTTAGGACAGGAGATGAAAAACTGTTTTTT. The full variable domain, rest sourced from reference TRBV28 and TRBJ1-4, is DVKVTQSSRYLVKRTGEKVFLECVQDMDHENMFWYRQDPGLGLRLIYFSYDVKMKEKGDIPEGYSVSREKKERFSLILESASTNQTSMYLCASSGLRTGDEKLFFGSGTQLSVL.

The chain uses TRBV6-5 and TRBJ1-2; no reliable D call. The length of the CDR3 is 15 residues. V was shortened by 5 bases and J by 8 bases, with 21 bases between the two germline ends. Germline V gene sequence: CDR1 MNHEY, CDR2 SVGAGI. Written as DNA, the CDR3 is TGTGCCAGCAGTCCCCGACAAGTAGGTCTTGGGGGCTACACCTTC. Protein sequence: CASSPRQVGLGGYTF.

V gene TRBV19 combines with J gene TRBJ2-4; no firm D call. Germline loops: CDR1 LNHDA, CDR2 SQIVND (reference sequence). CDR3 size: 14 residues. The V gene lost 0 bases and the J gene lost 0 bases, with 3 bases spanning the gap. The CDR3 region has the DNA TGTGCCAGTAGTATAGATCGAGCCAAAAACATTCAGTACTTC. Its translation: CASSIDRAKNIQYF.

This clone showed up just a few times. This chain joins TRBV30 and TRBJ1-1, with D perhaps matching TRBD1 (5 bases). Trimming left V 1 base short and J 1 base short, with 10 bases between. Germline CDR1 is GTSNPN and CDR2 is SVGIG (reference sequence). CDR3 length equals 14 residues. CDR3 DNA sequence: TGTGCCTGGAGTGGGGACGCAGGGAACACTGAAGCTTTCTTT. It translates to CAWSGDAGNTEAFF.

The chain is built from TRBV18 and TRBJ1-4; D is undetermined. The CDR3 is 14 residues long. CDR1 is KGHSH, CDR2 LQKENI, per germline. V was cut by 3 bases and J by 7 bases, with 12 bases left in between. CDR3 residues: CASSPTPGGEKLFF. The CDR3 coding sequence is TGTGCCAGCTCACCGACCCCGGGTGGTGAAAAACTGTTTTTT.

This clone was counted a few times. The chain uses TRBV18 and TRBJ1-1; no clear D. Germline values: CDR1 KGHSH, CDR2 LQKENI. The CDR3 spans 16 residues. Trimming took 2 bases from V and 0 from J, leaving 13 bases between them. The CDR3 protein is CASSPAGGVVNTEAFF. CDR3 in DNA: TGTGCCAGCTCACCAGCGGGAGGCGTAGTGAACACTGAAGCTTTCTTT. The full variable domain, completed using reference TRBV18 and TRBJ1-1, is NAGVMQNPRHLVRRRGQEARLRCSPMKGHSHVYWYRQLPEEGLKFMVYLQKENIIDESGMPKERFSAEFPKEGPSILRIQQVVRGDSAAYFCASSPAGGVVNTEAFFGQGTRLTVV.

This clone occurred once. The V gene is TRBV9, the J gene TRBJ2-1, with 7 positions matching TRBD2. CDR3 length: 20 amino acids. CDR1 and CDR2 (germline): SGDLS, YYNGEE. V lost 0 bases and J lost 0; bases outside the gene matches: 15. The CDR3 DNA reads TGTGCCAGCAGCGTAGGTCCAGCGGGACCAGGGTTTCTCTCCTACAATGAGCAGTTCTTC. Its translation is CASSVGPAGPGFLSYNEQFF.

The J gene is TRBJ2-5, the V gene TRBV5-4, with D possibly TRBD2 on 6 matching bases. The CDR3 is 13 residues long. Germline V gene data show CDR1 as SGHNT and CDR2 as YYREEE (reference sequence). Trimming took 4 bases from V and 5 from J, leaving 12 bases between them. DNA of the CDR3: TGTGCCAGCAGCGGGGAGGACCGGGAGACCCAGTACTTC. This gives the protein CASSGEDRETQYF.

The V gene is TRBV11-3, the J gene TRBJ2-7; TRBD2 agrees at 13 bases. With 4 bases clipped from V and 3 bases from J, the junction kept 3 bases outside the gene matches. There are 15 residues in the CDR3. Germline lookup yields CDR1 SGHNT and CDR2 YENEEA. The CDR3 protein is CASSSLAGGYYEQYF. CDR3 sequence (DNA): TGTGCCAGCAGCTCACTAGCGGGAGGGTACTACGAGCAGTACTTC. Filled out from reference TRBV11-3 and TRBJ2-7, the complete variable domain reads EAGVVQSPRYKIIEKKQPVAFWCNPISGHNTLYWYLQNLGQGPELLIRYENEEAVDDSQLPKDRFSAERLKGVDSTLKIQPAELGDSAVYLCASSSLAGGYYEQYFGPGTRLTVT.

The chain has TRBV30 and TRBJ1-6, with TRBD1 as a possible D gene (5 bases). The CDR3 is 13 amino acids. Trimming left V 1 base short and J 8 bases short, with 9 bases between. The germline CDR1 and CDR2 sequences are GTSNPN and SVGIG (reference sequence). CDR3: CAWSGQGYSPLHF. The DNA for the CDR3 is TGTGCCTGGAGTGGGCAGGGCTATTCACCCCTCCACTTT.

The chain is built from TRBV6-5 and TRBJ1-1, with D unresolved. The CDR3 is 13 residues long. V gave up 3 bases and J gave up 0 bases, with 5 bases separating them. The germline gives CDR1 MNHEY, CDR2 SVGAGI. Here the CDR3 reads CASSYLMNTEAFF. For the CDR3, the DNA is TGTGCCAGCAGTTATTTAATGAACACTGAAGCTTTCTTT.

The rearrangement joins TRBV4-1 to TRBJ2-6; D uncertain. This CDR3 comprises 14 residues. V lost 5 bases and J 4 bases, leaving 9 bases between the germline ends. Looked up from germline, CDR1 is MGHRA and CDR2 is YSYEKL. CDR3 amino acids: CASSGPEGANVLTF. In nucleotides, the CDR3 is TGCGCCAGCAGCGGACCCGAAGGGGCCAACGTCCTGACTTTC.

The V call is TRBV25-1, the J call TRBJ1-5, with D possibly matching TRBD1 (5 bases). Trimming left V 4 bases short and J 2 bases short, with 12 bases between. The V gene's germline CDR1 is MGHDK and CDR2 SYGVNS. The CDR3 runs to 15 residues. CDR3: CASSAGGQGNQPQHF. CDR3 DNA: TGTGCCAGCAGTGCGGGGGGTCAGGGCAATCAGCCCCAGCATTTT. The whole variable domain, filled in from reference TRBV25-1 and TRBJ1-5, reads EADIYQTPRYLVIGTGKKITLECSQTMGHDKMYWYQQDPGMELHLIHYSYGVNSTEKGDLSSESTVSRIRTEHFPLTLESARPSHTSQYLCASSAGGQGNQPQHFGDGTRLSIL.

The J gene is TRBJ2-1, the V gene TRBV7-6; 9 bases are shared with TRBD1. The ends lost 2 bases at V and 4 bases at J; junction bases unmatched: 6. The length of the CDR3 is 16 residues. Germline-derived CDR1 and CDR2 are SGHVS and FNYEAQ. This chain's CDR3 is CASSLRTGGAYNEQFF. Here the CDR3 DNA reads TGTGCCAGCAGCTTACGTACAGGGGGCGCGTACAATGAGCAGTTCTTC.

The chain joins TRBV28 to TRBJ1-5; no definite D call. The germline V gene encodes CDR1 MDHEN and CDR2 SYDVKM. The germline V and J ends were trimmed by 6 bases and 2 bases, with 14 bases remaining between them. This CDR3 has 15 residues. CDR3 coding DNA: TGTGCCAGCAGCCCGATCCCCGGGGGCAATCAGCCCCAGCATTTT. It encodes CASSPIPGGNQPQHF.

V usage is TRBV6-1 and J usage is TRBJ2-7; D is unclear. The CDR3 consists of 13 residues. Germline V gene data show CDR1 as MNHNS and CDR2 as SASEGT. V lost 5 bases and J 0 bases, leaving 8 bases between the germline ends. The CDR3 region has the DNA TGTGCCAGCAGTAACTCCCTCTCCTACGAGCAGTACTTC. Translated: CASSNSLSYEQYF.

The chain links TRBV4-1 to TRBJ2-1, with D perhaps matching TRBD2 (7 bases). Germline loops: CDR1 MGHRA, CDR2 YSYEKL. The length of the CDR3 is 16 residues. Trimming removed 0 bases from V and 7 bases from J, with 16 bases in between. For the CDR3, the DNA is TGCGCCAGCAGCCAAGATAGTCGGGGGGCGGGGAATGAGCAGTTCTTC. Translating gives CASSQDSRGAGNEQFF.

V usage is TRBV5-1 and J usage is TRBJ2-5; D gene unclear. The germline gives CDR1 SGHRS, CDR2 YFSETQ. Trimming removed 7 bases at V and 3 bases at J, with 13 bases between. This CDR3 comprises 13 residues. The DNA for the CDR3 is TGCGCCAGCTCGGTGGCCCCAGAAGAGACCCAGTACTTC. Amino acid sequence: CASSVAPEETQYF.

The chain employs TRBV5-1 and TRBJ2-3, with 7 bases identical to TRBD1. Germline trimming cut 1 base from V and 5 bases from J; bases unmatched to any gene: 10. The CDR3 length is 16 residues. Germline V gives CDR1 SGHRS, CDR2 YFSETQ. The CDR3 is CASSLRGQASGDTQYF. The CDR3 coding sequence is TGCGCCAGCAGCTTGCGTGGACAGGCTAGTGGAGATACGCAGTATTTT.

This clone was seen more than once but under ten times. The chain joins TRBV2 to TRBJ2-1, with a tentative D call TRBD2 (7 bases). This CDR3 contains 17 residues. V was clipped by 7 bases and J by 0 bases, with 19 bases between them. Germline V gives CDR1 SNHLY, CDR2 FYNNEI. CDR3 DNA: TGTGCCAGCAAAGGTGGCGGGGGCCGAAGCTCCTACAATGAGCAGTTCTTC. Protein sequence: CASKGGGGRSSYNEQFF.

CDR3 protein: CSVETSGSSYEQYF. CDR3 bases: TGCAGCGTTGAGACTAGCGGGAGCTCCTACGAGCAGTACTTC. The chain joins TRBV29-1 to TRBJ2-7, with 12 bases aligning to TRBD2. The junction had 0 bases not matched to a gene; V was cut back by 3 bases and J by 0 bases. Germline values: CDR1 SQVTM, CDR2 ANQGSEA. CDR3 length equals 14 residues.

The chain uses TRBV7-2 and TRBJ2-2; TRBD2 might be the D (5 bases). Trimming stripped 2 bases from V and 1 base from J, with 11 bases between. This CDR3 has 16 amino acids. Germline CDR1 reads SGHTA; CDR2 reads FQGNSA. The CDR3 spells CASSLSSGMNTGELFF. CDR3 sequence (DNA): TGTGCCAGCAGCTTATCCTCCGGGATGAACACCGGGGAGCTGTTTTTT.

This clone was observed a handful of times. The chain combines TRBV5-4 with TRBJ2-2; TRBD1 matches at 8 bases. Unmatched junction bases numbered 5, after V lost 2 bases and J lost 5 bases. The CDR3 extends over 15 amino acids. From germline, CDR1 is SGHNT and CDR2 YYREEE (reference sequence). CDR3 sequence: CASSFWTGWTGELFF. For the CDR3, the DNA is TGTGCCAGCAGCTTCTGGACAGGGTGGACCGGGGAGCTGTTTTTT.

V and J are TRBV6-5 and TRBJ2-7, with TRBD1 identical over 11 bases. Trimming cost V 6 bases and J 4 bases; bases outside gene matches: 5. From germline, CDR1 is MNHEY and CDR2 SVGAGI. This CDR3 contains 14 residues. The CDR3 DNA is TGTGCCAGCAGCCGCGGACAGGGGGCTTACGAGCAGTACTTC. Translating gives CASSRGQGAYEQYF.